This record looks at one T cell receptor beta chain sequence and its context. TCRdb's copy holds only in-frame clones and misses some; the assay was immunoSEQ multiplex PCR. The table includes about 180,000 clones, roughly nine tenths detected once. This sample is drawn from a study of blood T cell repertoires in COVID-19. Study details: Some COVID-19 samples were acute and others convalescent; all came from the United States, Italy and Spain. Sample material is recorded as cDNA or gDNA derived from T cells, B-cell-depleted T cells, or PBMCs.

This CDR3 region has 13 residues. Germline V gene sequence: CDR1 LNHDA, CDR2 SQIVND (reference sequence). The J segment lost 4 bases and the V segment lost 7 bases, leaving 3 bases of the junction unmatched. The receptor was derived from a man younger than 35 who had recovered from COVID-19. The rearrangement links TRBV19 to TRBJ2-1, with 8 bases fitting TRBD2. The sequencing input was peripheral blood. The DNA of the CDR3 is TGTGCCAGTAAAGCGGGAGTGTACAATGAGCAGTTCTTC. Encoded protein: CASKAGVYNEQFF.